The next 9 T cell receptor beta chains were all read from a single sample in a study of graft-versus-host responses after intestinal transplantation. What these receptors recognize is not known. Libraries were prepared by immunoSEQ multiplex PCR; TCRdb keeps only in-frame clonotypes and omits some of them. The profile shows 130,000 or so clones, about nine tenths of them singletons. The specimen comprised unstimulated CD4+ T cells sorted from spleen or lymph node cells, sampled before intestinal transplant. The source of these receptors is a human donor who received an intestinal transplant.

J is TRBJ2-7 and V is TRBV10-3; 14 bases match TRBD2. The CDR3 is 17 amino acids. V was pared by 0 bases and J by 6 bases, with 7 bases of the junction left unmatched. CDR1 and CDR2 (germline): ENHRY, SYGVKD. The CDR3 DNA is TGTGCCATCAGTGAGTCCCTCCGACTAGCGGGAGGGGGCGAGCAGTACTTC. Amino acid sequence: CAISESLRLAGGGEQYF.

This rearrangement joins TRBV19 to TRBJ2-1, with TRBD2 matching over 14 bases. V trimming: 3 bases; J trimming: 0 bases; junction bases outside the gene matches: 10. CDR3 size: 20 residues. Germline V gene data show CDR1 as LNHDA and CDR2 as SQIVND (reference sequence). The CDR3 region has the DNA TGTGCCAGTAGTATCGGACTAGCGGGAGGCCGGGGGAGCTCCTACAATGAGCAGTTCTTC. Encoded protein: CASSIGLAGGRGSSYNEQFF.

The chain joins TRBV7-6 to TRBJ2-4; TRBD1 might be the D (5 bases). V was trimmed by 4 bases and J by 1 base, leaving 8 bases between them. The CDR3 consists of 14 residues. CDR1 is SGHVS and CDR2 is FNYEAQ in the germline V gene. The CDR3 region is CASSSGPAKNIQYF. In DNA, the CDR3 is TGTGCCAGCAGCTCAGGGCCTGCCAAAAACATTCAGTACTTC.

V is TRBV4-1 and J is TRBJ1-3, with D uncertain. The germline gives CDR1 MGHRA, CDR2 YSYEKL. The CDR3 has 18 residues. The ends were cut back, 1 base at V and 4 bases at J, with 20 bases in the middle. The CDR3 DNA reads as TGCGCCAGCAGCCAAGTAGTCCCCCGGGAGTCGGGGGGAAACACCATATATTTT. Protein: CASSQVVPRESGGNTIYF.

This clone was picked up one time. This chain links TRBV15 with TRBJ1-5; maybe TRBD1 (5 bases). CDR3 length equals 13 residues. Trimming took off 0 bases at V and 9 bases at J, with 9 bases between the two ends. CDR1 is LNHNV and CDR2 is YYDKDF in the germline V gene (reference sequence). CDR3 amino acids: CATSRDGAWPQHF. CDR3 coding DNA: TGTGCCACCAGCAGAGATGGGGCCTGGCCCCAGCATTTT.

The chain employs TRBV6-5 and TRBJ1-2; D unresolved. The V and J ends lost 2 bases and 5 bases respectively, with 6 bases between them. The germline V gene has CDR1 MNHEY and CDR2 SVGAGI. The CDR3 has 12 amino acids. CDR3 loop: CASSYNQYGYTF. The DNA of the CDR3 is TGTGCCAGCAGTTACAACCAGTATGGCTACACCTTC.

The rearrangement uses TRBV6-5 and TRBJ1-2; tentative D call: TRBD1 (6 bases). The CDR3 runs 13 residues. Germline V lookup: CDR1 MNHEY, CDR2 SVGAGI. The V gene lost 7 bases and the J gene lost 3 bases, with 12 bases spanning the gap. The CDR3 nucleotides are TGTGCCAGCATATCGGCAGGGGACTATGGCTACACCTTC. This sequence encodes CASISAGDYGYTF.

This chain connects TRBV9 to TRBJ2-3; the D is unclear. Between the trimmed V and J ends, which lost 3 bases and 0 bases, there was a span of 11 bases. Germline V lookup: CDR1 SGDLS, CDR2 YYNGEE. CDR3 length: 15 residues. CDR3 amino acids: CASSGPTRSTDTQYF. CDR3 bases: TGTGCCAGCAGCGGACCGACAAGGAGCACAGATACGCAGTATTTT.

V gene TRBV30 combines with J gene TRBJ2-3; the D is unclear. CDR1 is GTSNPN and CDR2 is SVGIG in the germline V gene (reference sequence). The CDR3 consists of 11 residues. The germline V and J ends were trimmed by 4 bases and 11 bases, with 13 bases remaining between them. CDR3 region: CAWTPGRGQYF. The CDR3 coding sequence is TGTGCCTGGACCCCCGGCCGAGGGCAGTATTTT.